This record covers a single T cell receptor beta chain. Its antigen is as yet unknown. This sample was included in a study of blood T cells in healthy people across ages. Whole-study findings and limits: A roughly linear age-dependent decrease characterized TCR beta diversity per million T cells. A greater number of naive CD4+ cells and higher diversity distinguished long-lived donors from aged donors.

Germline lookup yields CDR1 DFQATT and CDR2 SNEGSKA (reference sequence). The V gene lost 6 bases and the J gene lost 8 bases, with 24 bases spanning the gap. The CDR3 consists of 15 residues. The use of a sample-barcoded 5' primer and a J-beta primer mix characterized a second PCR of roughly 6 to 11 cycles. From the 5' RACE reads, TCRdb called clonotypes with MiXCR, one entry per CDR3 protein. The sample shows around 580,000 distinct CDR3 sequences, under 55% of them seen only once. Sequenced input: blood. This TCR was recovered from a man older than 75 in good health. The chain carries TRBV20-1 and TRBJ2-3; perhaps D is TRBD1 or TRBD2 (5 bases each). For the CDR3, the DNA is TGCAGTGCCGAACCGAGGGACCCAGGGTCGATTACGCAGTATTTT. Protein sequence: CSAEPRDPGSITQYF.